The clone carrying this T cell receptor (beta chain) has only a few counts. What it binds is not known. These data belong to a study of beta chain bispecific antibodies for T cell cancers. Study-wide context: Sequenced cells survived coculture with leukemia lines plus bispecific antibodies. Study results and caveats: The leukemia cells, rather than normal T cells, gave most of the targeted TRBV signal.

CDR3 length equals 15 residues. Per the germline V gene, CDR1 is MGHRA and CDR2 is YSYEKL. J gave up 7 bases and V 1 base, and 6 bases lay outside the gene matches. TCRdb itself ran the 5' RACE reads through MiXCR, one entry per CDR3 protein. The profile shows about 20,000 distinct CDR3 sequences, roughly 3% of them singletons. Blood mononuclear cells were expanded for 3 days using either OKT3 anti-CD3 antibody or CD3/CD28 beads. The sequenced material came from healthy donor T cells cultured with leukemia cells. This chain connects TRBV4-1 to TRBJ1-4; TRBD1 agrees at 7 bases. The receptor comes from a human donor in good health. Some clones in this sample may be carry-over from other donors' samples. The CDR3 sequence is CASSQGRQGGEKLFF. The CDR3 nucleotides read TGCGCCAGCAGCCAAGGCCGACAGGGAGGTGAAAAACTGTTTTTT.